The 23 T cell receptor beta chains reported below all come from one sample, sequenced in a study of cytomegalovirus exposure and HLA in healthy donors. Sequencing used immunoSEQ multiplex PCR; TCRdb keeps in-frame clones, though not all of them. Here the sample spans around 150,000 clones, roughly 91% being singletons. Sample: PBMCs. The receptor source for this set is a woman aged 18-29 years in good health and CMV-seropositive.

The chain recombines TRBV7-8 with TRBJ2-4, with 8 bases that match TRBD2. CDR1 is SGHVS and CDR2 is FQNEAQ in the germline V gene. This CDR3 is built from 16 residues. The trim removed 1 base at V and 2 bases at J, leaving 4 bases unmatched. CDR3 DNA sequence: TGTGCCAGCAGCTTAGGGGAGCGGGAGCCCAAAAACATTCAGTACTTC. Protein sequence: CASSLGEREPKNIQYF.

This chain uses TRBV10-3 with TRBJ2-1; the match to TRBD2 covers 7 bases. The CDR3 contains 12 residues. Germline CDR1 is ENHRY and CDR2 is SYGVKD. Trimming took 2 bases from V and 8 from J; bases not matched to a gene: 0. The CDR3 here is CAISEGGDEQFF. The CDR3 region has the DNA TGTGCCATCAGTGAGGGGGGGGATGAGCAGTTCTTC.

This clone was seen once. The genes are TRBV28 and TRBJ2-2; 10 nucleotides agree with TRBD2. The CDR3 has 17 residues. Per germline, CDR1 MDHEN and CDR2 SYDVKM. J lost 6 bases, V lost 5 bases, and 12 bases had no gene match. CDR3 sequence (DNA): TGTGCCAGCAGTCCTTCCGGGACTAGCGTGTTATCCGGGGAGCTGTTTTTT. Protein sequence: CASSPSGTSVLSGELFF.

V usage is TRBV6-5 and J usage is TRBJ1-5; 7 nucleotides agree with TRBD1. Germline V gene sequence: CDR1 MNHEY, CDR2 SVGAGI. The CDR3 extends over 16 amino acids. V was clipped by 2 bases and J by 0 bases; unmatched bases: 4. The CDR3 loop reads CASSYGDSHSNQPQHF. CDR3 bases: TGTGCCAGCAGTTACGGGGACAGCCATAGCAATCAGCCCCAGCATTTT.

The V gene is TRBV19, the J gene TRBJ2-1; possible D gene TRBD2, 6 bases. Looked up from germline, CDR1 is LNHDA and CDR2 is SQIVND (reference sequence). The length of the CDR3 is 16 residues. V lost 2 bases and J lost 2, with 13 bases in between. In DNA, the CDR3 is TGTGCCAGTAGTATACTCAGCGGGCTAGCCTACAATGAGCAGTTCTTC. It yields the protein CASSILSGLAYNEQFF.

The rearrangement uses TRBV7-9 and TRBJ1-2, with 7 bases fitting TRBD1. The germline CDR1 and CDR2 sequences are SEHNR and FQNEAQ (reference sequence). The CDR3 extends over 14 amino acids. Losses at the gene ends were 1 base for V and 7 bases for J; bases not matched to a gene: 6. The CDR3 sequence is CASSLVAGGSGYTF. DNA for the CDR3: TGTGCCAGCAGCTTAGTCGCAGGGGGAAGTGGCTACACCTTC.

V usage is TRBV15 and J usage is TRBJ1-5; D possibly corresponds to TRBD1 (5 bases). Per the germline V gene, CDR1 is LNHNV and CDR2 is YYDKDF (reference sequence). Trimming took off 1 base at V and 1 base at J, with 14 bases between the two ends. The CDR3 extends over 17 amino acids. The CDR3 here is CATSRGRGDRSNQPQHF. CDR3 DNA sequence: TGTGCCACCAGCAGAGGACGGGGGGATCGGAGCAATCAGCCCCAGCATTTT.

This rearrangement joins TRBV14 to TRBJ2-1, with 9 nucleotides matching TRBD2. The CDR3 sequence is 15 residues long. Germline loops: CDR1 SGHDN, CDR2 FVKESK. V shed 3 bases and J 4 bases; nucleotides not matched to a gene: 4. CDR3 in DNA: TGTGCCAGCAGCCAGTTAGCGGGAGCATACAATGAGCAGTTCTTC. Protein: CASSQLAGAYNEQFF. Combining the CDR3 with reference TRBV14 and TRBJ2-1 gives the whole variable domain EAGVTQFPSHSVIEKGQTVTLRCDPISGHDNLYWYRRVMGKEIKFLLHFVKESKQDESGMPNNRFLAERTGGTYSTLKVQPAELEDSGVYFCASSQLAGAYNEQFFGPGTRLTVL.

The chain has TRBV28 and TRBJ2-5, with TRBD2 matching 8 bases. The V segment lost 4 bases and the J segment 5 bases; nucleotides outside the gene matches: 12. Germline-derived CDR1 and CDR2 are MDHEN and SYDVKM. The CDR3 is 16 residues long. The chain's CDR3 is CASSSGAGGFGETQYF. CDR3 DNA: TGTGCCAGCAGTTCTGGGGCGGGAGGCTTCGGGGAGACCCAGTACTTC.

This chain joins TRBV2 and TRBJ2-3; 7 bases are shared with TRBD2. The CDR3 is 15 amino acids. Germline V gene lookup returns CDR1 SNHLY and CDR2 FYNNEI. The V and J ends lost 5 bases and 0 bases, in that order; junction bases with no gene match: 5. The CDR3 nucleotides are TGTGCCAGCAGTTGGACTAGGTTGAGCACAGATACGCAGTATTTT. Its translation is CASSWTRLSTDTQYF.

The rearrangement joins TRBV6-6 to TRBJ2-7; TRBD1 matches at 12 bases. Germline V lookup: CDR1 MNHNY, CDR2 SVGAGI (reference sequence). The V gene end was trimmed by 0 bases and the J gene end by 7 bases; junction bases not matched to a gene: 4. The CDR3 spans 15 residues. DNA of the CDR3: TGTGCCAGCAGTTACTCGGGACAGGGGGCTTTTGAGCAGTACTTC. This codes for CASSYSGQGAFEQYF.

The CDR3 loop reads CASSLTREATHTQYF. The DNA of the CDR3 is TGTGCCAGCAGCTTAACGAGGGAGGCTACTCATACGCAGTATTTT. This sequence joins TRBV7-3 and TRBJ2-3, with D perhaps matching TRBD2 (6 bases). Germline lookup yields CDR1 SGHTA and CDR2 FQGTGA. The CDR3 runs to 15 residues. The ends were cut back, 0 bases at V and 7 bases at J, with 14 bases in the middle.

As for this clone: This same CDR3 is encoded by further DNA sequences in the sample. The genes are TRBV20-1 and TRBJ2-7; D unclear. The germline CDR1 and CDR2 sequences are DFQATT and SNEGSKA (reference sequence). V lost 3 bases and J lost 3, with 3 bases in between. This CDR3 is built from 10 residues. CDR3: CSARSYEQYF. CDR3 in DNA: TGCAGTGCTAGGAGCTACGAGCAGTACTTC.

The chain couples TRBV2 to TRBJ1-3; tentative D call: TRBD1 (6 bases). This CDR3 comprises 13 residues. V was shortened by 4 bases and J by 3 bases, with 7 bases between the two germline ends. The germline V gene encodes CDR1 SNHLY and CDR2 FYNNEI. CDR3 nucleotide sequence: TGTGCCAGCAGTGGCAGGGGTGGAAACACCATATATTTT. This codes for CASSGRGGNTIYF.

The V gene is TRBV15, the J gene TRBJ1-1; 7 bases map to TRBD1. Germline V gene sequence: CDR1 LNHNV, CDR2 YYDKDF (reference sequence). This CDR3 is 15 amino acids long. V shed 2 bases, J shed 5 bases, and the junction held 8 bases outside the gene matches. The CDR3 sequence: CATSRRQGRRTEAFF. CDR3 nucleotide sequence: TGTGCCACCAGCAGACGACAGGGACGACGAACTGAAGCTTTCTTT.

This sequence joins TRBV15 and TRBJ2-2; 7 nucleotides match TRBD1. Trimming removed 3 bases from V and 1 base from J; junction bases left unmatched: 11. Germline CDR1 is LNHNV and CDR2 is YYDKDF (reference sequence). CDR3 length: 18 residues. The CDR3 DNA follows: TGTGCCACCAGCAGTTCCCAGGGGGTAGCCCTGAACACCGGGGAGCTGTTTTTT. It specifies CATSSSQGVALNTGELFF.

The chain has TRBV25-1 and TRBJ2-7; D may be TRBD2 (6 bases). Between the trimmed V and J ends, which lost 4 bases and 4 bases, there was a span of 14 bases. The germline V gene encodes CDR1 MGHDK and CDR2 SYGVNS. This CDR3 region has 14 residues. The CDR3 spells CASSGGTDIYEQYF. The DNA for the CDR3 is TGTGCCAGCAGTGGCGGGACGGACATTTACGAGCAGTACTTC.

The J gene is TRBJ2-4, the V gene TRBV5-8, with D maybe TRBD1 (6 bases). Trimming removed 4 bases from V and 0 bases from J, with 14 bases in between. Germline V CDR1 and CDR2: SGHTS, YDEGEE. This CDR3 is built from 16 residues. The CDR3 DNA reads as TGTGCCAGCAGCCCGGACAGTTCGCTAGCCAAAAACATTCAGTACTTC. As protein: CASSPDSSLAKNIQYF.

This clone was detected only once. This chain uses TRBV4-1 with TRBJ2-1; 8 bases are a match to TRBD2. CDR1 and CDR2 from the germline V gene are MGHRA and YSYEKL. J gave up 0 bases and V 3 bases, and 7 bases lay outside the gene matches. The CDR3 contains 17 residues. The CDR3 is CASSHPAGTSSYNEQFF. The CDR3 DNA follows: TGCGCCAGCAGCCACCCGGCTGGGACTAGCTCCTACAATGAGCAGTTCTTC.

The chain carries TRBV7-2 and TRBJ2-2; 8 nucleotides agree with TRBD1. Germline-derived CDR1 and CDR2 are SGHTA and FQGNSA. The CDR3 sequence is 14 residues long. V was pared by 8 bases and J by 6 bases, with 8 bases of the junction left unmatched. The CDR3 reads CASQGQVGAGELFF. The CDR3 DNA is TGTGCCAGCCAGGGACAGGTGGGAGCCGGGGAGCTGTTTTTT.

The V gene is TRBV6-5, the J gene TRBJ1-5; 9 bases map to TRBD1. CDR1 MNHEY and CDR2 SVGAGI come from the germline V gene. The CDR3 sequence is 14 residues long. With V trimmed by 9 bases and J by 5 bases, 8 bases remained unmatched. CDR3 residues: CASSDRGFDQPQHF. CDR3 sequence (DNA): TGTGCCAGTTCGGACAGGGGTTTCGATCAGCCCCAGCATTTT.

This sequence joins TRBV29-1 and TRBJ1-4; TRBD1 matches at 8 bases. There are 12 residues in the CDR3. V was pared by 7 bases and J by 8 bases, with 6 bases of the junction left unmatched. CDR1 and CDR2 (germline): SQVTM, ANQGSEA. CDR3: CSARTGKEKLFF. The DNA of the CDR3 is TGCAGCGCGAGGACAGGGAAGGAAAAACTGTTTTTT. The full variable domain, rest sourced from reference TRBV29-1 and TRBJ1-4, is SAVISQKPSRDICQRGTSLTIQCQVDSQVTMMFWYRQQPGQSLTLIATANQGSEATYESGFVIDKFPISRPNLTFSTLTVSNMSPEDSSIYLCSARTGKEKLFFGSGTQLSVL.

The CDR3 coding sequence is TGCGCCAGCAGTCAACCTGCAGCGGGAGTGTCCCACTACGAGCAGTACTTC. It specifies CASSQPAAGVSHYEQYF. This chain joins TRBV23-1 and TRBJ2-7; 8 bases line up with TRBD2. TRBV23-1 is recorded as an ORF, its role being uncertain. The CDR3 contains 17 residues. The trim removed 2 bases at V and 3 bases at J, leaving 12 bases unmatched.